Below, 28 T cell receptor beta chains from the same sample are listed, as sequenced in a study of T cell clonotyping in hematopoietic cell transplantation. Only in-frame clones appear in the TCRdb table, and some are missing; sequencing was by immunoSEQ multiplex PCR. The table records some 16,000 clones, roughly 91% of them present only once. Sequenced input: peripheral blood mononuclear cells. These receptors originate from a man aged 35-49 years in good health. Some clones in this sample may be carry-over from other donors' samples.

This chain connects TRBV19 to TRBJ1-1; D gene ambiguous. The CDR3 runs 12 residues. The germline V and J ends were trimmed by 3 bases and 12 bases, with 14 bases remaining between them. The germline V gene has CDR1 LNHDA and CDR2 SQIVND (reference sequence). CDR3 in amino acids: CASSIGVSRPFF. In DNA form, the CDR3 reads TGTGCCAGTAGTATCGGAGTCAGTCGACCTTTCTTT.

The chain employs TRBV5-1 and TRBJ1-1; possible D gene TRBD1, 5 bases. This CDR3 region has 16 residues. The V and J ends lost 0 bases and 4 bases respectively, with 16 bases between them. Germline CDR1 SGHRS, CDR2 YFSETQ. The CDR3 DNA is TGCGCCAGCAGCTTGGGACACCTAGGGCAGGGCACTGAAGCTTTCTTT. It encodes CASSLGHLGQGTEAFF.

This chain uses TRBV30 with TRBJ2-7; D ambiguous. Deletions cut 4 bases from V and 1 base from J, with 14 bases between. Germline CDR1 is GTSNPN and CDR2 is SVGIG (reference sequence). The CDR3 covers 14 residues. CDR3 sequence (DNA): TGTGCCTGGACCCCCCGGACGGTGTCCTACGAGCAGTACTTC. Translation gives CAWTPRTVSYEQYF.

The chain couples TRBV5-1 to TRBJ1-6; 8 positions match TRBD1. With 2 bases clipped from V and 10 bases from J, the junction kept 5 bases outside the gene matches. Looked up from germline, CDR1 is SGHRS and CDR2 is YFSETQ. The CDR3 sequence is 14 residues long. DNA for the CDR3: TGCGCCAGCAGCTTTGACAGGGGAGGATCACCCCTCCACTTT. It translates to CASSFDRGGSPLHF.

The chain links TRBV6-5 to TRBJ1-2; no firm D call. The CDR3 loop spans 13 amino acids. V lost 6 bases, J lost 3 bases, and 11 bases lay in between. Germline V CDR1 and CDR2: MNHEY, SVGAGI. DNA for the CDR3: TGTGCCAGCAGCAGAAATCCCGACTATGGCTACACCTTC. This gives the protein CASSRNPDYGYTF.

The genes are TRBV25-1 and TRBJ2-5; D is unresolved. Trimming took off 2 bases at V and 2 bases at J, with 6 bases between the two ends. This CDR3 is built from 13 residues. The germline V gene encodes CDR1 MGHDK and CDR2 SYGVNS. CDR3 DNA sequence: TGTGCCAGCAGTGAAAGTAAACAAGAGACCCAGTACTTC. Translating gives CASSESKQETQYF.

The chain combines TRBV11-3 with TRBJ1-3; D gene ambiguous. V was cut by 3 bases and J by 0 bases, with 9 bases left in between. Germline assignment: CDR1 SGHNT and CDR2 YENEEA. This CDR3 comprises 15 residues. The CDR3 DNA sequence: TGTGCCAGCAGCTTTTTTTCTGTCTCTGGAAACACCATATATTTT. Its translation: CASSFFSVSGNTIYF.

The V call is TRBV25-1, the J call TRBJ1-2; possible D gene TRBD1, 5 bases. With 3 bases removed from V and 4 bases from J, the gap between germline ends came to 18 bases. The CDR3 has 16 residues. Germline V gene lookup returns CDR1 MGHDK and CDR2 SYGVNS. The DNA for the CDR3 is TGTGCCAGCAGTGATCGGAAGGGGACGGGAGTCTATGGCTACACCTTC. Protein: CASSDRKGTGVYGYTF.

The J gene is TRBJ2-1, the V gene TRBV25-1; perhaps TRBD2 as D (7 bases). V gave up 3 bases and J gave up 6 bases, with 18 bases separating them. The CDR3 runs to 16 residues. CDR1 and CDR2 from the germline V gene are MGHDK and SYGVNS. The CDR3 bases are TGTGCCAGCAGTGACCCCCGTCGGGGGGCCTTCAATGAGCAGTTCTTC. Translated, it gives CASSDPRRGAFNEQFF. Complete variable domain (other parts from reference TRBV25-1 and TRBJ2-1): EADIYQTPRYLVIGTGKKITLECSQTMGHDKMYWYQQDPGMELHLIHYSYGVNSTEKGDLSSESTVSRIRTEHFPLTLESARPSHTSQYLCASSDPRRGAFNEQFFGPGTRLTVL.

The rearrangement links TRBV19 to TRBJ1-1, with a tentative D call TRBD1 (5 bases). The V end lost 7 bases, the J end lost 5 bases, and 17 bases lay between the germline ends. The CDR3 contains 14 residues. CDR1 and CDR2 from the germline V gene are LNHDA and SQIVND (reference sequence). The CDR3 protein is CASKVSGGGTEAFF. The DNA of the CDR3 is TGTGCCAGTAAGGTGTCCGGGGGAGGGACTGAAGCTTTCTTT.

The genes are TRBV28 and TRBJ1-4; 7 bases are shared with TRBD1. V shed 2 bases and J 7 bases; nucleotides not matched to a gene: 4. The germline gives CDR1 MDHEN, CDR2 SYDVKM. The CDR3 runs to 14 residues. CDR3 amino acids: CASSLPRGGEKLFF. The CDR3 DNA sequence: TGTGCCAGCAGTTTACCCAGGGGGGGTGAAAAACTGTTTTTT.

V is TRBV6-5 and J is TRBJ1-2, with TRBD1 matching 7 bases. With 0 bases clipped from V and 4 bases from J, the junction kept 5 bases outside the gene matches. The CDR3 consists of 15 residues. The germline V gene encodes CDR1 MNHEY and CDR2 SVGAGI. The CDR3 sequence: CASSYSRGQVYGYTF. CDR3 nucleotides: TGTGCCAGCAGTTACTCAAGGGGGCAGGTCTATGGCTACACCTTC.

This chain links TRBV28 with TRBJ2-5; unclear D gene. Trimming shortened V by 8 bases and J by 2 bases, and 9 bases separated the two germline ends. The CDR3 has 12 residues. Per germline, CDR1 MDHEN and CDR2 SYDVKM. The CDR3 DNA follows: TGTGCCAGCCTGGACCCGCAAGAGACCCAGTACTTC. Translation gives CASLDPQETQYF. Complete variable domain (other parts from reference TRBV28 and TRBJ2-5): DVKVTQSSRYLVKRTGEKVFLECVQDMDHENMFWYRQDPGLGLRLIYFSYDVKMKEKGDIPEGYSVSREKKERFSLILESASTNQTSMYLCASLDPQETQYFGPGTRLLVL.

The J gene is TRBJ2-7, the V gene TRBV30, with a weak D call TRBD2 (5 bases). V gave up 4 bases and J gave up 3 bases, with 7 bases separating them. Germline CDR1 GTSNPN, CDR2 SVGIG (reference sequence). The CDR3 spans 11 residues. The CDR3 nucleotides read TGTGCCTGGAAACGGGGCTACGAGCAGTACTTC. Its translation: CAWKRGYEQYF.

The chain couples TRBV28 to TRBJ2-1; D uncertain. The V gene lost 10 bases and the J gene lost 8 bases, with 18 bases spanning the gap. The CDR3 has 13 amino acids. Germline lookup yields CDR1 MDHEN and CDR2 SYDVKM. This CDR3 is CATRPKPGDEQFF. As DNA, the CDR3 is TGTGCCACCCGGCCTAAACCTGGGGATGAGCAGTTCTTC.

This CDR3 reads CASSIAGENIQYF. CDR3 DNA sequence: TGTGCCAGTAGTATAGCAGGGGAAAACATTCAGTACTTC. The rearrangement joins TRBV19 to TRBJ2-4; a possible D gene is TRBD1 (6 bases). The germline V gene encodes CDR1 LNHDA and CDR2 SQIVND (reference sequence). The CDR3 length is 13 residues. V was cut by 1 base and J by 5 bases, with 6 bases left in between.

The chain links TRBV4-1 to TRBJ1-5; no reliable D call. CDR1 is MGHRA and CDR2 is YSYEKL in the germline V gene. The length of the CDR3 is 14 residues. V was shortened by 4 bases and J by 8 bases, with 15 bases between the two germline ends. CDR3: CASSRARGTEPQHF. DNA of the CDR3: TGCGCCAGCAGCCGGGCGAGAGGTACGGAGCCCCAGCATTTT.

The rearrangement joins TRBV19 to TRBJ1-5, with a tentative D call TRBD1 (5 bases). The CDR3 extends over 15 amino acids. Trimming stripped 10 bases from V and 2 bases from J, with 18 bases between. Germline CDR1 is LNHDA and CDR2 is SQIVND (reference sequence). The CDR3 loop reads CATLGSGHGNQPQHF. The CDR3 DNA reads TGTGCCACCCTGGGGTCAGGGCACGGCAATCAGCCCCAGCATTTT.

The chain uses TRBV5-1 and TRBJ2-7; tentative D call: TRBD1 (5 bases). Trimming removed 3 bases from V and 4 bases from J, with 8 bases in between. Per germline, CDR1 SGHRS and CDR2 YFSETQ. CDR3 size: 12 residues. Written as DNA, the CDR3 is TGCGCCAGCAGCTCGACAGTTTACGAGCAGTACTTC. This gives the protein CASSSTVYEQYF. Full variable domain (missing parts from reference TRBV5-1 and TRBJ2-7): KAGVTQTPRYLIKTRGQQVTLSCSPISGHRSVSWYQQTPGQGLQFLFEYFSETQRNKGNFPGRFSGRQFSNSRSEMNVSTLELGDSALYLCASSSTVYEQYFGPGTRLTVT.

This sequence joins TRBV19 and TRBJ2-4; the match to TRBD2 covers 7 bases. Germline trimming cut 3 bases from V and 8 bases from J; bases unmatched to any gene: 10. This CDR3 is 15 amino acids long. Germline assignment: CDR1 LNHDA and CDR2 SQIVND (reference sequence). The CDR3 DNA sequence: TGTGCCAGTAGTATCCGATGGGGAGGGTCTGACATTCAGTACTTC. Protein product: CASSIRWGGSDIQYF.

This chain uses TRBV11-3 with TRBJ2-1; unclear D gene. The germline gives CDR1 SGHNT, CDR2 YENEEA. The length of the CDR3 is 12 residues. Trimming left V 2 bases short and J 6 bases short, with 5 bases between. In DNA form, the CDR3 reads TGTGCCAGCAGCTTAACGCGCAATGAGCAGTTCTTC. Translation gives CASSLTRNEQFF.

CDR3 sequence: CASSWQEDSYNEQFF. For the CDR3, the DNA is TGTGCCAGCAGTTGGCAAGAAGACTCCTACAATGAGCAGTTCTTC. This rearrangement joins TRBV25-1 to TRBJ2-1; the D is unclear. CDR3 length: 15 residues. V shed 5 bases and J shed 0 bases, with 11 bases lying between them. From germline, CDR1 is MGHDK and CDR2 SYGVNS.

The chain carries TRBV5-6 and TRBJ1-6; D unclear. This CDR3 has 14 amino acids. V dropped 5 bases and J dropped 10 bases, with 16 bases sitting between them. Germline V lookup: CDR1 SGHDT, CDR2 YYEEEE. CDR3 loop: CASRSGSSGSPLHF. The DNA for the CDR3 is TGTGCCAGCAGGTCGGGGTCGTCGGGGTCACCCCTCCACTTT.

The chain links TRBV5-6 to TRBJ2-7; 12 bases match TRBD2. Germline loops: CDR1 SGHDT, CDR2 YYEEEE. Trimming removed 0 bases from V and 4 bases from J; junction bases left unmatched: 8. This CDR3 contains 17 residues. The CDR3 coding sequence is TGTGCCAGCAGCTTGGGTTTAATGGGACTAGCGGGTTACGAGCAGTACTTC. Its translation is CASSLGLMGLAGYEQYF. The entire variable domain, with the rest obtained from reference TRBV5-6 and TRBJ2-7, is as follows: DAGVTQSPTHLIKTRGQQVTLRCSPKSGHDTVSWYQQALGQGPQFIFQYYEEEERQRGNFPDRFSGHQFPNYSSELNVNALLLGDSALYLCASSLGLMGLAGYEQYFGPGTRLTVT.

This sequence joins TRBV27 and TRBJ2-1; D might be TRBD1 (6 bases). CDR3 size: 14 residues. Germline V gene sequence: CDR1 MNHEY, CDR2 SMNVEV (reference sequence). Trimming removed 8 bases from V and 1 base from J, with 12 bases in between. CDR3 nucleotide sequence: TGTGCCAGCGGAGCAGGGGTGTCCTACAATGAGCAGTTCTTC. It encodes CASGAGVSYNEQFF.

This clone has a single count. V is TRBV5-6 and J is TRBJ2-7; 9 nucleotides line up with TRBD2. The CDR3 sequence is 17 residues long. Germline V gene data show CDR1 as SGHDT and CDR2 as YYEEEE. J gave up 0 bases and V 3 bases, and 10 bases lay outside the gene matches. This chain's CDR3 is CASSSGGLAGFSYEQYF. CDR3 in DNA: TGTGCCAGCAGCTCTGGTGGGCTAGCGGGATTCTCCTACGAGCAGTACTTC. Variable domain in full (rest from reference TRBV5-6 and TRBJ2-7): DAGVTQSPTHLIKTRGQQVTLRCSPKSGHDTVSWYQQALGQGPQFIFQYYEEEERQRGNFPDRFSGHQFPNYSSELNVNALLLGDSALYLCASSSGGLAGFSYEQYFGPGTRLTVT.

The rearrangement uses TRBV9 and TRBJ2-5, with 11 bases fitting TRBD2. This CDR3 contains 15 residues. J was trimmed by 5 bases and V by 4 bases; bases with no gene match: 7. Germline-derived CDR1 and CDR2 are SGDLS and YYNGEE. The CDR3 protein is CASSLDSGRVETQYF. CDR3 DNA sequence: TGTGCCAGCAGCCTAGATAGCGGGAGGGTTGAGACCCAGTACTTC.

The chain uses TRBV5-4 and TRBJ1-1, with D possibly being TRBD1 (5 bases). Trimming shortened V by 3 bases and J by 4 bases, and 16 bases separated the two germline ends. Germline-derived CDR1 and CDR2 are SGHNT and YYREEE (reference sequence). This CDR3 region has 15 residues. CDR3 DNA: TGTGCCAGCAGCTACCCCGGGACGTCGATCACTGAAGCTTTCTTT. It yields the protein CASSYPGTSITEAFF.